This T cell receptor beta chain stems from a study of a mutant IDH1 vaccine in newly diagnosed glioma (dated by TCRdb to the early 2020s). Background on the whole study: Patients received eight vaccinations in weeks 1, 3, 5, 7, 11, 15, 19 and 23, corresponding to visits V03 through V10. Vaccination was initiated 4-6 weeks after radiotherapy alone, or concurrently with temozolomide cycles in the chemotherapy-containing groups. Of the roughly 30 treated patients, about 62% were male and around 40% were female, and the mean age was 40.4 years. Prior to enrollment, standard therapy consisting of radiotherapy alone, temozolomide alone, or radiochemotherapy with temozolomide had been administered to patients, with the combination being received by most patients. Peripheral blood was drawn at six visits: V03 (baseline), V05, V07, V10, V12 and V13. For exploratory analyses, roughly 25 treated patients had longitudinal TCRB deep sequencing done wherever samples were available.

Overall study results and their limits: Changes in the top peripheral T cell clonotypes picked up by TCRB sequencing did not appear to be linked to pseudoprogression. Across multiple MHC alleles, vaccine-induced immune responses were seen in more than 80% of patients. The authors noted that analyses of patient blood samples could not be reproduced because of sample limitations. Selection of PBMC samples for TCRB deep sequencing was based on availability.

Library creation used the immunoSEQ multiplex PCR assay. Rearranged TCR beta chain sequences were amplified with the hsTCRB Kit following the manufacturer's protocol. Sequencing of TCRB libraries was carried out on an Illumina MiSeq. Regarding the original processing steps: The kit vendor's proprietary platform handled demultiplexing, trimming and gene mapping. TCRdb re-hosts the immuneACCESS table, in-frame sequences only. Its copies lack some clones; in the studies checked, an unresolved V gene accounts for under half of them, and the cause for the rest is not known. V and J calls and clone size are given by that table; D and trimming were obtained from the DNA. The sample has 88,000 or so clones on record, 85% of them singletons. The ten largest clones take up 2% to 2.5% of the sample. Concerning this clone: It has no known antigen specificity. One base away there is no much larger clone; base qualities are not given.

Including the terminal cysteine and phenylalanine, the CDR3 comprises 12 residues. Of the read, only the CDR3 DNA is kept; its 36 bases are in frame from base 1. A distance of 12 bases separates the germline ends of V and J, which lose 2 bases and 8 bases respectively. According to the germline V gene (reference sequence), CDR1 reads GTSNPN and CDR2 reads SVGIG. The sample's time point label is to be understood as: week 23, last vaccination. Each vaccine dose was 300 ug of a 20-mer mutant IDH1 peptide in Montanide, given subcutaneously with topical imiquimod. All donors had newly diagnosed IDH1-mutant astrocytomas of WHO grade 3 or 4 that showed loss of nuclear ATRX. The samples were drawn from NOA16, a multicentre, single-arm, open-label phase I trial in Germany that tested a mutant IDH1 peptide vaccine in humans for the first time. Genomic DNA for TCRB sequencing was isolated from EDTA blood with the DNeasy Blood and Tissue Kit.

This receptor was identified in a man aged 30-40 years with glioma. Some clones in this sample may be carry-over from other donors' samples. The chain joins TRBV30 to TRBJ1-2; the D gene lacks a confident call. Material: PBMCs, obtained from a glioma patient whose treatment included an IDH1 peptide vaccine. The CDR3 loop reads CAWSLSSEGYTF. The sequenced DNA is TGTGCCTGGAGTTTGAGTAGCGAGGGCTACACCTTC. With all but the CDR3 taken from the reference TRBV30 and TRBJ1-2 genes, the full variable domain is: SQTIHQWPATLVQPVGSPLSLECTVEGTSNPNLYWYRQAAGRGLQLLFYSVGIGQISSEVPQNLSASRPQDRQFILSSKKLLLSDSGFYLCAWSLSSEGYTFGSGTRLTVV.